The present TCR beta chain was sequenced within a study of cytomegalovirus exposure and HLA in healthy donors. PCR employed 60 Vbeta and 13 Jbeta primers. Some clones are missing from TCRdb's copy, which holds only in-frame ones; the method was immunoSEQ multiplex PCR. The sample table includes around 80,000 clones. The V gene end was trimmed by 2 bases and the J gene end by 6 bases; junction bases not matched to a gene: 7. Per the germline V gene, CDR1 is MNHEY and CDR2 is SVGAGI. The CDR3 length is 16 residues. The sequence came from a man between 35 and 55 years old in good health and CMV-seronegative. Sequencing input: PBMCs. The chain recombines TRBV6-5 with TRBJ2-4; TRBD2 matches 10 bases. This CDR3 reads CASSYEAGGGRNIQYF. CDR3 nucleotides: TGTGCCAGCAGTTACGAAGCGGGAGGGGGGAGAAACATTCAGTACTTC.